What follows is one T cell receptor beta chain and its context. Its cognate antigen has yet to be identified. Per-nucleotide qualities are absent, and no much larger clonotype sits a single base away. CDR1 and CDR2 are drawn from the germline V gene: SGDLS, YYNGEE. A distance of 11 bases separates the germline ends of V and J, which lose 4 bases and 4 bases respectively. The CDR3 spans 13 residues, from the cysteine through the phenylalanine. Only the CDR3 DNA stays, 39 bases, in frame from base 1. Libraries were made using the immunoSEQ multiplex PCR assay. Held by TCRdb, this immuneACCESS table contains in-frame sequences only and omits some clones. Under half of the omission traces to an unresolved V gene where checked; the cause of the rest is unknown. The sample table contains about 83,000 clones; only one count was recorded for about 94% of them. Together, the top ten hold 0.2% to 0.3% of the sample.

The data were taken from a study of technical replicates of blood from several donors (dated by TCRdb to about 2017). This clonotype was obtained from a human donor in good health. The chain uses TRBV9 and TRBJ1-1, with the D gene uncertain. Sample: T cells isolated from PBMCs. For the CDR3, the sequence is CASSLWESTEAFF. In nucleotide form, the sequence is TGTGCCAGCAGCCTCTGGGAGAGCACTGAAGCTTTCTTT.